Described below is a single T cell receptor (beta chain) sequence and its context. Its cognate antigen is unknown. Between the trimmed V and J ends, which lost 4 bases and 0 bases, there was a span of 22 bases. This CDR3 has 19 residues. Germline V gives CDR1 LGHNT, CDR2 FRNRAP. This entry belongs to a study of shared clonotypes between healthy human individuals. Repertoires were generated with immunoSEQ multiplex PCR, while TCRdb's copy carries only in-frame clones and drops some. The sample lists 2 million to 2.5 million clones, 85% to 95% occurring once. Study observations and caveats: Against clonotypes common to all four donors, non-shared ones had lower generation probabilities.

The material sequenced was naive CD4+ T cells from PBMCs. The subset: CD45RA+ positively selected. The J gene is TRBJ1-3, the V gene TRBV12-5; D uncertain. The source of this sequence is a man aged 18 to 29 in good health. Some clones in this sample may be carry-over from other donors' samples. The CDR3, as DNA: TGTGCTAGTGGTTCCCTTGACATCGCTGTTGGAAACTCTGGAAACACCATATATTTT. Translation: CASGSLDIAVGNSGNTIYF.